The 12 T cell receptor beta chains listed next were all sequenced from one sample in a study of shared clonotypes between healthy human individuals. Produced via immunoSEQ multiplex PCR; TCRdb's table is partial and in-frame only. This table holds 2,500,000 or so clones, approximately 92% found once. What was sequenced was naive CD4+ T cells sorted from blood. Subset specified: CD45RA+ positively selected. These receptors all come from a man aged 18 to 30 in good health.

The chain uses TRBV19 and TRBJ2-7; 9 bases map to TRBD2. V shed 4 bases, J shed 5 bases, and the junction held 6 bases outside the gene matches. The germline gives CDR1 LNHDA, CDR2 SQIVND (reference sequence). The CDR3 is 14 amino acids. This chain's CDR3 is CASSKRLAVHEQYF. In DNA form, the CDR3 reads TGTGCCAGTAGTAAGAGACTAGCGGTCCACGAGCAGTACTTC.

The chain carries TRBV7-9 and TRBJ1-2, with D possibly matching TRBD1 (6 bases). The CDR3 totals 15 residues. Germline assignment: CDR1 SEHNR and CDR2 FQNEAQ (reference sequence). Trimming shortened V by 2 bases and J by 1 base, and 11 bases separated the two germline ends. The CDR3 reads CASSLTGAVNYGYTF. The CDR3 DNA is TGTGCCAGCAGCTTAACGGGGGCAGTTAACTATGGCTACACCTTC.

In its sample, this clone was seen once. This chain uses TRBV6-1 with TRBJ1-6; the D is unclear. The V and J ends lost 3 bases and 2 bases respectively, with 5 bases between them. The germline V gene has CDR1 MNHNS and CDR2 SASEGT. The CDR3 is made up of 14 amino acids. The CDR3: CASSDGTYNSPLHF. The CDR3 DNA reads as TGTGCCAGCAGTGACGGGACCTATAATTCACCCCTCCACTTT.

CDR3 sequence reads: CASSLANIQYF. The CDR3, as DNA: TGTGCCAGCAGTTTGGCGAACATTCAGTACTTC. The rearrangement links TRBV6-5 to TRBJ2-4; D unresolved. Germline CDR1 MNHEY, CDR2 SVGAGI. CDR3 size: 11 residues. Trimming shortened V by 4 bases and J by 7 bases, and 5 bases separated the two germline ends.

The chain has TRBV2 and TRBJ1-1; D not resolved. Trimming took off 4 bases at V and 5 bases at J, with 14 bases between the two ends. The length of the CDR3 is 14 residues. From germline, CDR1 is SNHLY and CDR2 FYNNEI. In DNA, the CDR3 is TGTGCCAGCAGTGTTCTCCACAGCGGGACTGAAGCTTTCTTT. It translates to CASSVLHSGTEAFF.

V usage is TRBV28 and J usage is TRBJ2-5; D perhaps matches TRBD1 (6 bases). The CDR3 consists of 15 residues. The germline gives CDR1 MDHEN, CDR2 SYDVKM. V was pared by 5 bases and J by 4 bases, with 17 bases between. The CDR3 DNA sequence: TGTGCCAGCAGTCCCAGTAGTTTAGGGGGAGAGACCCAGTACTTC. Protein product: CASSPSSLGGETQYF.

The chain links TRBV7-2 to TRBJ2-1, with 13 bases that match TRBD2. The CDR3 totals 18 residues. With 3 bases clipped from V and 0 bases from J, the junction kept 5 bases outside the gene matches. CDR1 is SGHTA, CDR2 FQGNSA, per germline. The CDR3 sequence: CASSFRLAGGSSYNEQFF. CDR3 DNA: TGTGCCAGCAGCTTTAGACTAGCGGGAGGATCCTCCTACAATGAGCAGTTCTTC.

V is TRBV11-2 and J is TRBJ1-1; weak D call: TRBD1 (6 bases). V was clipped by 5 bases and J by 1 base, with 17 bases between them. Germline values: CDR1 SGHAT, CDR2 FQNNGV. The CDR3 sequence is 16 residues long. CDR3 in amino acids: CASSPGRGGRNTEAFF. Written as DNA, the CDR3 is TGTGCCAGCAGCCCCGGGAGGGGGGGGAGGAACACTGAAGCTTTCTTT.

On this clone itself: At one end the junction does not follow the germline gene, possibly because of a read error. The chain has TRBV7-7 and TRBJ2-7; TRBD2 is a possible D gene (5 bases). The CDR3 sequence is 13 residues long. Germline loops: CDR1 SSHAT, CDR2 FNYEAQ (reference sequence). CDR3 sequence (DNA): TGTGCTAGCAGCTTGGACTTTTCCTCCGAGCAGTACTTC. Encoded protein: CASSLDFSSEQYF.

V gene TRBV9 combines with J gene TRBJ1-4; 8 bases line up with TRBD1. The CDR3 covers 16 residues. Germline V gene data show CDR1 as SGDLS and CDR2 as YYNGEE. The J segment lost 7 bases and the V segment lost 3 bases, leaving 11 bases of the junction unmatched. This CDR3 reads CASSASNGQGGEKLFF. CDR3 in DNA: TGTGCCAGCAGCGCCTCAAACGGACAGGGTGGTGAAAAACTGTTTTTT.

The CDR3 here is CASSQDATILAGEQFF. CDR3 in DNA: TGTGCCAGCAGCCAAGACGCCACAATTCTAGCGGGGGAGCAGTTCTTC. J is TRBJ2-1 and V is TRBV14; 9 bases are shared with TRBD2. The ends lost 0 bases at V and 10 bases at J; junction bases unmatched: 10. The germline V gene encodes CDR1 SGHDN and CDR2 FVKESK. The CDR3 runs 16 residues.

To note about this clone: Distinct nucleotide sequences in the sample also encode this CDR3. The CDR3, as DNA: TGCGCCAGCAGCCAAGCCCCTCCAGAGACCCAGTACTTC. Translation: CASSQAPPETQYF. The chain has TRBV4-1 and TRBJ2-5, with D unresolved. CDR1 is MGHRA, CDR2 YSYEKL, per germline. V was clipped by 1 base and J by 4 bases, with 7 bases between them. The CDR3 extends over 13 amino acids.